A single sample is the source of the 11 T cell receptor beta chains below, sequenced in a study of molecular identifiers for immune sequencing clone quantification. TCRdb passed the PCR reads through MiXCR, listing each CDR3 protein once. The table shows 85,000 to 95,000 distinct CDR3 sequences, with around 19% occurring only once. Material for sequencing was naive CD8+ T cells from blood, with Jurkat cell RNA spiked in. As to subset: FACS-sorted CD8+CD4-CCR7+CD45RA+ naive T cells. All receptors derive from a human donor in good health. Some libraries in this study had Jurkat cell RNA spiked in.

This clonotype was seen at least ten times. The chain carries TRBV7-9 and TRBJ1-3; a weak D match, TRBD1 (6 bases). Germline V gene lookup returns CDR1 SEHNR and CDR2 FQNEAQ (reference sequence). This CDR3 is 16 amino acids long. CDR3 in DNA: TGTGCATCCGCGCGGGGGCAGCCTCACTCTGGAAACACCATATATTTT. This gives the protein CASARGQPHSGNTIYF.

This clonotype has at least ten counts. The V call is TRBV30, the J call TRBJ1-5; D is possibly TRBD1 (6 bases). Between the trimmed V and J ends, which lost 5 bases and 4 bases, there was a span of 18 bases. The CDR3 spans 15 residues. From germline, CDR1 is GTSNPN and CDR2 SVGIG (reference sequence). CDR3 region: CAWSWGAVDNQPQHF. As DNA, the CDR3 is TGTGCCTGGTCCTGGGGGGCAGTAGATAATCAGCCCCAGCATTTT.

About this clonotype itself: At one of its ends the junction is not consistent with the germline gene, which may arise from a read error. This sequence joins TRBV12-3 or TRBV12-4 and TRBJ2-2; the D is unclear. This CDR3 spans 14 amino acids. The CDR3 DNA sequence: TGTGCCAGCAGTGTAGCCCCTAGGACCGGGGAGCTGTTTTTT. This sequence encodes CASSVAPRTGELFF.

This clonotype showed up many times. V is TRBV27 and J is TRBJ2-3; unclear D gene. The CDR3 is 13 residues long. Trimming took 5 bases from V and 0 from J, leaving 6 bases between them. The germline CDR1 and CDR2 sequences are MNHEY and SMNVEV (reference sequence). The CDR3 coding sequence is TGTGCCAGCAGTACACATAGCACAGATACGCAGTATTTT. It yields the protein CASSTHSTDTQYF.

A word on this clonotype: A read error may produce the germline difference seen at one junction end. The CDR3 nucleotides read TGTGCCAGCAGCTCCTGGACGGGGGAGGGCAATCAGCCCCAGCATTTT. It encodes CASSSWTGEGNQPQHF. V and J are TRBV5-3 and TRBJ1-5; perhaps TRBD1 as D (5 bases). TRBV5-3 is an open reading frame whose function is uncertain. The CDR3 is 16 residues long.

Note on this clonotype: This clone may be a read error of a much larger clone one base away. The V gene is TRBV11-2, the J gene TRBJ2-1; the D gene is possibly TRBD2 (6 bases). CDR3 length: 16 amino acids. Germline V gives CDR1 SGHAT, CDR2 FQNNGV. The chain's CDR3 is CAGSLEDGSSYNEQFF. The CDR3 DNA sequence: TGTGCCGGCAGCTTAGAGGACGGGAGTTCCTACAATGAGCAGTTCTTC. Combining the CDR3 with reference TRBV11-2 and TRBJ2-1 gives the whole variable domain EAGVAQSPRYKIIEKRQSVAFWCNPISGHATLYWYQQILGQGPKLLIQFQNNGVVDDSQLPKDRFSAERLKGVDSTLKIQPAKLEDSAVYLCAGSLEDGSSYNEQFFGPGTRLTVL.

This clonotype was counted at least ten times. The chain is built from TRBV4-2 and TRBJ1-1; no definite D call. This CDR3 region has 17 residues. Trimming stripped 1 base from V and 2 bases from J, with 17 bases between. Looked up from germline, CDR1 is LGHNA and CDR2 is YNFKEQ. The CDR3 region is CASSQGLLRHPNTEAFF. The CDR3 DNA reads as TGTGCCAGCAGCCAAGGCCTCCTTAGGCACCCAAACACTGAAGCTTTCTTT.

This clonotype was counted only a few times. This sequence joins TRBV19 and TRBJ2-7; no reliable D call. V lost 6 bases, J lost 3 bases, and 12 bases lay in between. The CDR3 runs to 13 residues. Germline assignment: CDR1 LNHDA and CDR2 SQIVND (reference sequence). DNA of the CDR3: TGTGCCAGTAGCCCGGACCTTTACTACGAGCAGTACTTC. It codes for CASSPDLYYEQYF.

On this clonotype itself: This sequence may be a read error, since a much larger clone differs from it by one base. The final CDR3 position lacks the conserved phenylalanine or tryptophan, pointing to a likely read error. The chain joins TRBV29-1 to TRBJ2-5; 13 nucleotides line up with TRBD2. Germline CDR1 and CDR2: SQVTM and ANQGSEA. V was clipped by 7 bases and J by 4 bases; unmatched bases: 12. This CDR3 is 16 amino acids long. The CDR3 DNA reads as TGCAGCGCTGAGATGGGACTAGCGGGGCCCGGAGAGACCCAGTACTCC. Protein sequence: CSAEMGLAGPGETQYS.

In this sample, this clonotype turned up many times. The J gene is TRBJ2-4, the V gene TRBV9; no firm D call. Germline CDR1 is SGDLS and CDR2 is YYNGEE. The CDR3 is 14 amino acids. V dropped 0 bases and J dropped 2 bases, with 6 bases sitting between them. The CDR3 DNA follows: TGTGCCAGCAGCGTAGGGGCGTCCAAAAACATTCAGTACTTC. Translated: CASSVGASKNIQYF.

This clonotype was seen at least ten times. The V gene is TRBV19, the J gene TRBJ2-7; no reliable D call. The CDR3 runs to 14 residues. With 3 bases removed from V and 1 base from J, the gap between germline ends came to 10 bases. CDR1 and CDR2 from the germline V gene are LNHDA and SQIVND (reference sequence). The CDR3 sequence is CASSIVGRSYEQYF. DNA of the CDR3: TGTGCCAGTAGTATCGTAGGAAGGTCCTACGAGCAGTACTTC. Complete variable domain (other parts from reference TRBV19 and TRBJ2-7): DGGITQSPKYLFRKEGQNVTLSCEQNLNHDAMYWYRQDPGQGLRLIYYSQIVNDFQKGDIAEGYSVSREKKESFPLTVTSAQKNPTAFYLCASSIVGRSYEQYFGPGTRLTVT.